Listed below are T cell receptor beta chains from one sample, sequenced in a study of shared clonotypes between healthy human individuals. Method: immunoSEQ multiplex PCR; TCRdb's copy keeps in-frame clones and lacks some. The sample records over 800,000 clones, approximately 92% being singletons. The material sequenced was naive CD8+ T cells sorted from blood. The origin of the receptors is a man younger than 40 in good health. Both conserved end residues are part of each CDR3. D genes are given only for firm matches. Only some rows state a clone size, as once, few, many or a class for expanded clones.

abundance: NA; d_gene: NA; j_gene: TRBJ1-2; v_gene: TRBV2; CDR3aa: CASSEILQVSGYTF; CDR3nt: TGTGCCAGCAGTGAGATTTTACAGGTCTCTGGCTACACCTTC
abundance: NA; d_gene: NA; j_gene: TRBJ2-1; v_gene: TRBV18; CDR3aa: CASSPNGMGLSSYNEQFF; CDR3nt: TGTGCCAGCTCACCGAACGGAATGGGACTGAGCTCCTACAATGAGCAGTTCTTC
abundance: NA; d_gene: NA; j_gene: TRBJ2-7; v_gene: TRBV2; CDR3aa: CASSGPTYEQYF; CDR3nt: TGTGCCAGCAGTGGACCAACCTACGAGCAGTACTTC
abundance: NA; d_gene: NA; j_gene: TRBJ2-7; v_gene: TRBV4-3; CDR3aa: CASSQDSRPTYEQYF; CDR3nt: TGCGCCAGCAGCCAAGATTCACGGCCAACCTACGAGCAGTACTTC
abundance: NA; d_gene: NA; j_gene: TRBJ2-7; v_gene: TRBV15; CDR3aa: CATSRDSGVHEQYF; CDR3nt: TGTGCCACCAGCAGAGACTCGGGAGTCCACGAGCAGTACTTC
abundance: once; d_gene: TRBD2; j_gene: TRBJ2-1; v_gene: TRBV7-8; CDR3aa: CASSLVPVVSSGTGEQFF; CDR3nt: TGTGCCAGCAGCTTAGTACCCGTTGTATCTAGCGGGACTGGGGAGCAGTTCTTC
abundance: NA; d_gene: NA; j_gene: TRBJ2-3; v_gene: TRBV14; CDR3aa: CASSGSPSTDTQYF; CDR3nt: TGTGCCAGCAGCGGGAGCCCTAGCACAGATACGCAGTATTTT
abundance: NA; d_gene: NA; j_gene: TRBJ2-3; v_gene: TRBV7-6; CDR3aa: CASSSRPSTDTQYF; CDR3nt: TGTGCCAGCAGCTCGCGACCTAGCACAGATACGCAGTATTTT
abundance: NA; d_gene: NA; j_gene: TRBJ1-2; v_gene: TRBV29-1; CDR3aa: CSALIPSDDGYTF; CDR3nt: TGCAGCGCTTTGATCCCCTCCGATGATGGCTACACCTTC
abundance: NA; d_gene: NA; j_gene: TRBJ1-4; v_gene: TRBV14; CDR3aa: CASSQVSPTRGEKLFF; CDR3nt: TGTGCCAGCAGCCAAGTGTCTCCTACCAGAGGTGAAAAACTGTTTTTT
abundance: NA; d_gene: TRBD2; j_gene: TRBJ2-1; v_gene: TRBV4-3; CDR3aa: CASSPGLAESSYNEQFF; CDR3nt: TGCGCCAGCAGCCCGGGACTAGCGGAGAGCTCCTACAATGAGCAGTTCTTC
abundance: NA; d_gene: TRBD2; j_gene: TRBJ2-5; v_gene: TRBV29-1; CDR3aa: CSTQLGLGQETQYF; CDR3nt: TGCAGCACACAGCTGGGACTAGGACAAGAGACCCAGTACTTC
abundance: NA; d_gene: TRBD1; j_gene: TRBJ2-7; v_gene: TRBV10-3; CDR3aa: CAISTGERYEQYF; CDR3nt: TGTGCCATCAGTACAGGGGAAAGGTACGAGCAGTACTTC
abundance: NA; d_gene: NA; j_gene: TRBJ2-3; v_gene: TRBV11-2; CDR3aa: CASSLVEIWERGSTDTQYF; CDR3nt: TGTGCCAGCAGCTTAGTGGAGATCTGGGAGAGGGGAAGCACAGATACGCAGTATTTT
abundance: NA; d_gene: NA; j_gene: TRBJ2-7; v_gene: TRBV5-4; CDR3aa: CASSLEGGAYEQYF; CDR3nt: TGTGCCAGCAGCTTGGAGGGTGGCGCCTACGAGCAGTACTTC
abundance: NA; d_gene: TRBD1; j_gene: TRBJ1-5; v_gene: TRBV27; CDR3aa: CASSSRDSFYSNQPQHF; CDR3nt: TGTGCCAGCAGTTCCAGGGACAGCTTCTATAGCAATCAGCCCCAGCATTTT
abundance: NA; d_gene: NA; j_gene: TRBJ2-7; v_gene: TRBV29-1; CDR3aa: CSVRPGETYEQYF; CDR3nt: TGCAGCGTTCGGCCAGGGGAAACCTACGAGCAGTACTTC
abundance: NA; d_gene: TRBD2; j_gene: TRBJ2-3; v_gene: TRBV29-1; CDR3aa: CSVRGGGGPDTQYF; CDR3nt: TGCAGCGTTCGGGGCGGGGGGGGCCCAGATACGCAGTATTTT
abundance: NA; d_gene: TRBD2; j_gene: TRBJ2-7; v_gene: TRBV29-1; CDR3aa: CSAGTSGSMDEQYF; CDR3nt: TGCAGTGCCGGGACTAGCGGGAGCATGGACGAGCAGTACTTC
abundance: NA; d_gene: TRBD1; j_gene: TRBJ1-1; v_gene: TRBV4-1; CDR3aa: CASSPTDRSNTEAFF; CDR3nt: TGCGCCAGCAGCCCTACGGACAGGTCGAACACTGAAGCTTTCTTT
abundance: once; d_gene: NA; j_gene: TRBJ2-5; v_gene: TRBV21-1; CDR3aa: CASSKATGKGQETQYF; CDR3nt: TGTGCCAGCAGCAAAGCGACAGGGAAGGGCCAAGAGACCCAGTACTTC
abundance: once; d_gene: TRBD2; j_gene: TRBJ2-1; v_gene: TRBV19; CDR3aa: CASSIFGRASGSRNNEQFF; CDR3nt: TGTGCCAGTAGTATTTTCGGGAGGGCTAGCGGGAGTAGGAACAATGAGCAGTTCTTC
abundance: NA; d_gene: NA; j_gene: TRBJ2-2; v_gene: TRBV2; CDR3aa: CASSVARVVTGELFF; CDR3nt: TGTGCCAGCAGTGTGGCCAGGGTCGTTACCGGGGAGCTGTTTTTT
abundance: NA; d_gene: NA; j_gene: TRBJ2-1; v_gene: TRBV27; CDR3aa: CASSAAWGYNEQFF; CDR3nt: TGTGCCAGCAGCGCAGCCTGGGGCTACAATGAGCAGTTCTTC
abundance: NA; d_gene: NA; j_gene: TRBJ1-1; v_gene: TRBV10-3; CDR3aa: CAISEYDRMYTEAFF; CDR3nt: TGTGCCATCAGTGAGTACGACAGGATGTACACTGAAGCTTTCTTT
abundance: NA; d_gene: NA; j_gene: TRBJ2-1; v_gene: TRBV4-3; CDR3aa: CASSRRETYNEQFF; CDR3nt: TGCGCCAGCAGCCGGCGGGAAACCTACAATGAGCAGTTCTTC
abundance: NA; d_gene: NA; j_gene: TRBJ2-3; v_gene: TRBV27; CDR3aa: CASSTRPTDTQYF; CDR3nt: TGTGCCAGCAGTACCCGACCCACAGATACGCAGTATTTT
abundance: NA; d_gene: TRBD2; j_gene: TRBJ2-5; v_gene: TRBV4-3; CDR3aa: CASSQGLTGGDETQYF; CDR3nt: TGCGCCAGCAGCCAAGGCTTGACGGGAGGGGATGAGACCCAGTACTTC
abundance: NA; d_gene: TRBD2; j_gene: TRBJ2-7; v_gene: TRBV27; CDR3aa: CASSQTSGLSYEQYF; CDR3nt: TGTGCCAGCAGTCAAACTAGCGGGCTGTCCTACGAGCAGTACTTC
abundance: NA; d_gene: NA; j_gene: TRBJ2-2; v_gene: TRBV7-9; CDR3aa: CASRYRDPGELFF; CDR3nt: TGTGCCAGCAGATACAGGGACCCCGGGGAGCTGTTTTTT
abundance: NA; d_gene: NA; j_gene: TRBJ2-1; v_gene: TRBV6-4; CDR3aa: CASSVEAYYNEQFF; CDR3nt: TGTGCCAGCAGTGTCGAAGCTTACTACAATGAGCAGTTCTTC
abundance: NA; d_gene: TRBD2; j_gene: TRBJ2-3; v_gene: TRBV10-3; CDR3aa: CAIRPGTSGTDTQYF; CDR3nt: TGTGCCATCCGACCCGGGACTAGTGGCACAGATACGCAGTATTTT
abundance: NA; d_gene: NA; j_gene: TRBJ2-1; v_gene: TRBV7-2; CDR3aa: CASSTVYNEQFF; CDR3nt: TGTGCCAGCAGCACGGTATACAATGAGCAGTTCTTC
abundance: NA; d_gene: NA; j_gene: TRBJ2-4; v_gene: TRBV21-1; CDR3aa: CASSTYRGINIQYF; CDR3nt: TGTGCCAGCAGCACATATCGGGGTATAAACATTCAGTACTTC
abundance: NA; d_gene: NA; j_gene: TRBJ2-1; v_gene: TRBV5-3; CDR3aa: CASSLSRAYNEQFF; CDR3nt: TGTGCCAGCAGCTTATCACGCGCCTACAATGAGCAGTTCTTC
abundance: NA; d_gene: NA; j_gene: TRBJ2-3; v_gene: TRBV9; CDR3aa: CASSVTSIDTLGGTQYF; CDR3nt: TGTGCCAGCAGCGTAACTTCCATAGATACCTTAGGAGGTACGCAGTATTTT
abundance: NA; d_gene: TRBD2; j_gene: TRBJ2-1; v_gene: TRBV27; CDR3aa: CASSFSGLAGEFGHEQFF; CDR3nt: TGTGCCAGCAGTTTCAGCGGACTAGCGGGAGAGTTTGGTCATGAGCAGTTCTTC
abundance: NA; d_gene: TRBD2; j_gene: TRBJ2-7; v_gene: TRBV4-1; CDR3aa: CASSHLAGGSYEQYF; CDR3nt: TGCGCCAGCAGCCACTTAGCGGGAGGTTCCTACGAGCAGTACTTC
abundance: NA; d_gene: TRBD1; j_gene: TRBJ2-1; v_gene: TRBV10-3; CDR3aa: CAILDSSGGYNEQFF; CDR3nt: TGTGCCATCTTAGATTCGTCAGGGGGTTACAATGAGCAGTTCTTC
abundance: once; d_gene: NA; j_gene: TRBJ2-7; v_gene: TRBV28; CDR3aa: CASSSSVGGFYEQYF; CDR3nt: TGTGCCAGCAGTTCCAGCGTTGGAGGGTTTTACGAGCAGTACTTC
abundance: NA; d_gene: NA; j_gene: TRBJ1-2; v_gene: TRBV7-9; CDR3aa: CASSLTSAEVYGYTF; CDR3nt: TGTGCCAGCAGCTTAACATCAGCAGAGGTTTACGGCTACACCTTC
abundance: NA; d_gene: NA; j_gene: TRBJ2-7; v_gene: TRBV2; CDR3aa: CASSEDVAYEQYF; CDR3nt: TGTGCCAGCAGTGAAGACGTCGCCTACGAGCAGTACTTC
abundance: NA; d_gene: TRBD2; j_gene: TRBJ2-1; v_gene: TRBV29-1; CDR3aa: CSVEGFSGAIYNEQFF; CDR3nt: TGCAGCGTTGAAGGTTTTAGCGGGGCCATCTACAATGAGCAGTTCTTC
abundance: once; d_gene: TRBD2; j_gene: TRBJ2-3; v_gene: TRBV11-1; CDR3aa: CASSLEVAGTDTQYF; CDR3nt: TGTGCCAGCAGCTTAGAGGTAGCGGGAACAGATACGCAGTATTTT